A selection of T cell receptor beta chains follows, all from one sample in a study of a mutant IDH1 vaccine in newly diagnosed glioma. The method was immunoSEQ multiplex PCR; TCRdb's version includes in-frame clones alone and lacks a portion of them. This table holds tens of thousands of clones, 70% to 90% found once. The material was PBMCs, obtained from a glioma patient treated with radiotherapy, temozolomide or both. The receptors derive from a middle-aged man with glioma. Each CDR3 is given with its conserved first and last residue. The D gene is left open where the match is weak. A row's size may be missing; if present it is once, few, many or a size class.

CDR3: CAASVAEDTQYF
DNA: TGTGCCGCGTCGGTAGCTGAGGATACGCAGTATTTT
J: TRBJ2-3
V: TRBV28
D: -
size: -

CDR3: CATSRQETQYF
DNA: TGTGCCACCTCACGACAAGAGACCCAGTACTTC
J: TRBJ2-5
V: TRBV15
D: -
size: -

CDR3: CASSATGLAGVESYEQYF
DNA: TGTGCCAGCAGCGCGACGGGACTAGCGGGAGTTGAGTCCTACGAGCAGTACTTC
J: TRBJ2-7
V: TRBV9
D: TRBD2
size: -

CDR3: CASNRNTEAFF
DNA: TGTGCCAGCAATAGAAACACTGAAGCTTTCTTT
J: TRBJ1-1
V: TRBV25-1
D: -
size: -

CDR3: CASSRGRGTETQYF
DNA: TGTGCCAGCAGCCGAGGACGGGGTACTGAGACCCAGTACTTC
J: TRBJ2-5
V: TRBV7-2
D: -
size: -

CDR3: CASSLAGTGAGEQYF
DNA: TGTGCCAGCAGCTTAGCCGGGACAGGGGCGGGCGAGCAGTACTTC
J: TRBJ2-7
V: TRBV7-6
D: TRBD1
size: -

CDR3: CASSLGGGNNEQYF
DNA: TGCGCCAGCAGCTTGGGAGGCGGAAACAACGAGCAGTACTTC
J: TRBJ2-7
V: TRBV5-1
D: -
size: -

CDR3: CASSESVGGPKRYEQYF
DNA: TGTGCCAGTAGTGAGAGCGTGGGAGGGCCGAAAAGGTACGAGCAGTACTTC
J: TRBJ2-7
V: TRBV19
D: TRBD2
size: -

CDR3: CASGPAGRDANEKLFF
DNA: TGTGCTAGTGGTCCGGCCGGGCGAGACGCTAATGAAAAACTGTTTTTT
J: TRBJ1-4
V: TRBV12-5
D: -
size: -

CDR3: CASSLAAGEGLEQYF
DNA: TGCGCCAGCAGCTTGGCCGCCGGGGAGGGTCTCGAGCAGTACTTC
J: TRBJ2-7
V: TRBV5-1
D: TRBD2
size: once

CDR3: CASSEAGHTGELFF
DNA: TGTGCCAGCAGTGAAGCAGGGCACACCGGGGAGCTGTTTTTT
J: TRBJ2-2
V: TRBV6-1
D: -
size: few

CDR3: CASSSPGTGGWETQYF
DNA: TGCGCCAGCAGCTCCCCCGGGACAGGGGGTTGGGAGACCCAGTACTTC
J: TRBJ2-5
V: TRBV5-1
D: TRBD1
size: -

CDR3: CASSPGQGAYGYTF
DNA: TGTGCCAGCTCACCTGGACAGGGTGCTTATGGCTACACCTTC
J: TRBJ1-2
V: TRBV18
D: TRBD1
size: -

CDR3: CASSAGWEQYF
DNA: TGTGCCAGCAGCGCAGGGTGGGAGCAGTACTTC
J: TRBJ2-7
V: TRBV4-2
D: -
size: -

CDR3: CASSLLGTATNEKLFF
DNA: TGTGCCAGCAGCTTGTTAGGGACAGCAACTAATGAAAAACTGTTTTTT
J: TRBJ1-4
V: TRBV5-6
D: TRBD1
size: -

CDR3: CASSPGPISSYEQYF
DNA: TGTGCCAGCAGCCCCGGACCAATTTCCTCCTACGAGCAGTACTTC
J: TRBJ2-7
V: TRBV7-3
D: -
size: once

CDR3: CASSQVGVHETQYF
DNA: TGTGCTAGCAGCCAAGTAGGGGTTCACGAGACCCAGTACTTC
J: TRBJ2-5
V: TRBV7-7
D: -
size: -

CDR3: CASGTGNSYEQYF
DNA: TGTGCCAGCGGTACAGGCAACTCCTACGAGCAGTACTTC
J: TRBJ2-7
V: TRBV28
D: -
size: -

CDR3: CATSRPPGQRSNEQFF
DNA: TGTGCCACCAGCAGGCCCCCGGGACAGAGAAGCAATGAGCAGTTCTTC
J: TRBJ2-1
V: TRBV15
D: TRBD1
size: -

CDR3: CASSQDLSSPPGANVLTF
DNA: TGTGCCAGCAGCCAAGATCTCAGCTCCCCCCCTGGGGCCAACGTCCTGACTTTC
J: TRBJ2-6
V: TRBV4-2
D: -
size: -

CDR3: CASSLIYRPGRPGNIQYF
DNA: TGTGCCAGCAGCTTAATTTATAGGCCCGGGAGACCGGGAAACATTCAGTACTTC
J: TRBJ2-4
V: TRBV7-8
D: -
size: -

CDR3: CASSLTVGNTIYF
DNA: TGTGCCAGCAGCTTAACAGTCGGAAACACCATATATTTT
J: TRBJ1-3
V: TRBV7-9
D: -
size: -

CDR3: CASSPFPSRWRETQYF
DNA: TGTGCCAGCAGCCCCTTCCCTTCCCGGTGGAGAGAGACCCAGTACTTC
J: TRBJ2-5
V: TRBV7-2
D: -
size: -

CDR3: CASSFMNAEAFF
DNA: TGTGCCAGCAGTTTTATGAATGCGGAAGCTTTCTTT
J: TRBJ1-1
V: TRBV28
D: -
size: few

CDR3: CASSFEGNTEAFF
DNA: TGCGCCAGCAGCTTCGAGGGAAACACTGAAGCTTTCTTT
J: TRBJ1-1
V: TRBV5-1
D: -
size: -

CDR3: CASSVAGFGTSGRNEQFF
DNA: TGTGCCAGCAGCGTAGCCGGTTTCGGGACTAGCGGGAGGAATGAGCAGTTCTTC
J: TRBJ2-1
V: TRBV9
D: TRBD2
size: -

CDR3: CASSVQSTNTEAFF
DNA: TGCGCCAGCAGCGTACAGAGCACTAACACTGAAGCTTTCTTT
J: TRBJ1-1
V: TRBV5-1
D: -
size: few

CDR3: CAISEGKYQETQYF
DNA: TGTGCCATCAGTGAGGGCAAGTACCAAGAGACCCAGTACTTC
J: TRBJ2-5
V: TRBV10-3
D: -
size: -

CDR3: CASSENGLAGAYEQFF
DNA: TGTGCCAGCAGTGAAAACGGACTAGCGGGAGCCTATGAGCAGTTCTTC
J: TRBJ2-1
V: TRBV2
D: TRBD2
size: -

CDR3: CAISVGGALTDTQYF
DNA: TGTGCCATCAGTGTTGGAGGGGCGCTTACAGATACGCAGTATTTT
J: TRBJ2-3
V: TRBV10-3
D: -
size: -

CDR3: CASSRDGGGGEKLFF
DNA: TGTGCCAGCAGCCGGGACGGCGGAGGAGGTGAAAAACTGTTTTTT
J: TRBJ1-4
V: TRBV5-4
D: -
size: -

CDR3: CASSLQGNEQYF
DNA: TGCGCCAGCAGCTTGCAGGGAAACGAGCAGTACTTC
J: TRBJ2-7
V: TRBV5-1
D: -
size: -

CDR3: CASSPGRQDQPQHF
DNA: TGTGCCAGCAGCCCCGGAAGGCAGGATCAGCCCCAGCATTTT
J: TRBJ1-5
V: TRBV7-9
D: -
size: -

CDR3: CASSPPEGGPSKTQYF
DNA: TGTGCCAGCTCACCACCGGAGGGAGGGCCCTCGAAGACCCAGTACTTC
J: TRBJ2-5
V: TRBV18
D: TRBD2
size: -

CDR3: CASSLAGLAMVDEQYF
DNA: TGTGCCAGCAGCTTGGCGGGACTAGCGATGGTCGACGAGCAGTACTTC
J: TRBJ2-7
V: TRBV5-6
D: TRBD2
size: -

CDR3: CARSLPGPLYSNQPQHF
DNA: TGTGCCAGAAGCTTACCGGGGCCTCTCTATAGCAATCAGCCCCAGCATTTT
J: TRBJ1-5
V: TRBV5-3
D: -
size: -

CDR3: CASSYSTQGRREAFF
DNA: TGTGCCAGCAGTTACTCGACCCAGGGAAGACGTGAAGCTTTCTTT
J: TRBJ1-1
V: TRBV6-5
D: -
size: -

CDR3: CASSTSQVSSYEQYF
DNA: TGTGCCAGCAGCACCTCACAGGTTAGCTCCTACGAGCAGTACTTC
J: TRBJ2-7
V: TRBV7-6
D: -
size: -

CDR3: CASRRDLYKNIQYF
DNA: TGTGCCAGTAGAAGGGACTTATACAAAAACATTCAGTACTTC
J: TRBJ2-4
V: TRBV19
D: -
size: -

CDR3: CASSAGTTFSYEQYF
DNA: TGTGCCAGCAGTGCCGGGACAACCTTCTCCTACGAGCAGTACTTC
J: TRBJ2-7
V: TRBV28
D: -
size: -

CDR3: CASSLVPTDTQYF
DNA: TGCGCCAGCAGCTTAGTTCCTACAGATACGCAGTATTTT
J: TRBJ2-3
V: TRBV5-1
D: -
size: -

CDR3: CASSLASDTNHPSTDTQYF
DNA: TGCGCCAGCAGCTTGGCCTCTGATACGAACCACCCTAGCACAGATACGCAGTATTTT
J: TRBJ2-3
V: TRBV5-1
D: -
size: -

CDR3: CASRQAGAASGNTIYF
DNA: TGTGCCAGCAGGCAAGCGGGGGCCGCCTCTGGAAACACCATATATTTT
J: TRBJ1-3
V: TRBV13
D: -
size: -

CDR3: CASSMGINSYEQYF
DNA: TGTGCCAGTAGTATGGGCATCAACTCCTACGAGCAGTACTTC
J: TRBJ2-7
V: TRBV19
D: -
size: -

CDR3: CASSVRLAGGYNEQFF
DNA: TGTGCCAGCAGCGTTAGACTAGCGGGAGGGTACAATGAGCAGTTCTTC
J: TRBJ2-1
V: TRBV9
D: TRBD2
size: once

CDR3: CASSFRVRNYGYTF
DNA: TGTGCCAGCAGCTTTAGGGTCAGGAACTATGGCTACACCTTC
J: TRBJ1-2
V: TRBV7-2
D: -
size: -

CDR3: CASSELSGSVVNEQFF
DNA: TGTGCCAGCAGTGAATTAAGCGGGAGTGTGGTGAATGAGCAGTTCTTC
J: TRBJ2-1
V: TRBV6-1
D: TRBD2
size: -

CDR3: CASSEVAGGYNEQFF
DNA: TGCGCCAGCAGTGAAGTAGCGGGAGGTTACAATGAGCAGTTCTTC
J: TRBJ2-1
V: TRBV10-2
D: TRBD2
size: -

CDR3: CASSLLVSGSANEQYF
DNA: TGTGCCAGCAGCCTTTTGGTTAGTGGGAGCGCAAACGAGCAGTACTTC
J: TRBJ2-7
V: TRBV7-9
D: -
size: few

CDR3: CASSPTVLHTQYF
DNA: TGTGCCAGCAGCCCAACAGTGCTACATACGCAGTATTTT
J: TRBJ2-3
V: TRBV13
D: -
size: -

CDR3: CASSLRNEQFF
DNA: TGCGCCAGCAGCTTGCGGAATGAGCAGTTCTTC
J: TRBJ2-1
V: TRBV5-1
D: -
size: -